The clone carrying this T cell receptor beta chain is termed medium-sized. Germline V gives CDR1 LNHNV, CDR2 YYDKDF (reference sequence). V lost 1 base and J 3 bases, leaving 12 bases between the germline ends. This CDR3 contains 15 residues. Libraries were prepared by immunoSEQ multiplex PCR; TCRdb keeps only in-frame clonotypes and omits some of them. Of about 28,000 clones in the sample, less than 90% were seen once. This specimen comes from a study of blood T cell repertoires in COVID-19. The sequence was collected from a human donor in a cohort sampled during active COVID-19. Source material: peripheral blood. The J gene is TRBJ1-2, the V gene TRBV15; D is unresolved. Here the CDR3 DNA reads TGTGCCACCAGCAGAGTTGGAGAAACTGACTATGGCTACACCTTC. Protein sequence: CATSRVGETDYGYTF.